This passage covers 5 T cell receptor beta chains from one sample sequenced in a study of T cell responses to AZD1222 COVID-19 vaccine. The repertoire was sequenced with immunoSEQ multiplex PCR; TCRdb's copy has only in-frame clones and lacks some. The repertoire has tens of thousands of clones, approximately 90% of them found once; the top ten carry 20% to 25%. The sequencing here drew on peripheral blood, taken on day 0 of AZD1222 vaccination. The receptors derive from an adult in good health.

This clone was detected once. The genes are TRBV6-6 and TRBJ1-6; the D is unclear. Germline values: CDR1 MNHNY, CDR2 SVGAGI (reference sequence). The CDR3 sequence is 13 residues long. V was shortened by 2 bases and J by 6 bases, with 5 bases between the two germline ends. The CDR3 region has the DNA TGTGCCAGCAGTTACGACGGTAATTCACCCCTCCACTTT. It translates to CASSYDGNSPLHF.

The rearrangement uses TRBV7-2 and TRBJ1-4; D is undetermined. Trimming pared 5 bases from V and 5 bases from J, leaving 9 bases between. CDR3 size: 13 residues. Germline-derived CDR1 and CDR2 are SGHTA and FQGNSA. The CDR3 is CASSRNPNEKLFF. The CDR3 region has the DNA TGTGCCAGCAGCCGAAATCCGAATGAAAAACTGTTTTTT.

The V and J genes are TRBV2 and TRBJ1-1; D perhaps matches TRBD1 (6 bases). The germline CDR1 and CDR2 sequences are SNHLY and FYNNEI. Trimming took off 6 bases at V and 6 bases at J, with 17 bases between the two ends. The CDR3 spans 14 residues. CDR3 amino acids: CASSLGQRAAEAFF. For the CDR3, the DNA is TGTGCCAGCAGCCTAGGACAGCGGGCGGCTGAAGCTTTCTTT.

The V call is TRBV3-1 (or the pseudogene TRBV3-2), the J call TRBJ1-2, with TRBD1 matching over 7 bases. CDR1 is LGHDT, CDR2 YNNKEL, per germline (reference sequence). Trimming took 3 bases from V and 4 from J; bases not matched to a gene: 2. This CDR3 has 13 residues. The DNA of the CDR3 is TGTGCCAGCAGCCAGGGGACAGCCTATGGCTACACCTTC. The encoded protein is CASSQGTAYGYTF.

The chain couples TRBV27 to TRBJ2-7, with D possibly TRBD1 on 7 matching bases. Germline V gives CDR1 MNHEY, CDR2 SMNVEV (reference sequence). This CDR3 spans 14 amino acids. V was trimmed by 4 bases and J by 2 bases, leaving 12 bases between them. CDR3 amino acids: CASSYQGGTYEQYF. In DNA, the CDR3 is TGTGCCAGCAGTTACCAGGGGGGCACCTACGAGCAGTACTTC.